This TCR beta chain was recovered during a study of T-cell reconstitution after alpha-beta-depleted transplantation in children. This clonotype came up a few times. The CDR3 covers 17 residues. Germline V gene lookup returns CDR1 SGHTA and CDR2 FQGNSA. With 1 base removed from V and 3 bases from J, the gap between germline ends came to 15 bases. Unique molecular identifiers were used in preparing the TCRbeta library. TCRdb redid the calling of the PCR reads with MiXCR, one entry per CDR3 protein. This sample carries just over 200,000 distinct CDR3 sequences, 7.5% to 9.5% of them seen once, and the ten largest clones take 35% to 45%.

The receptor was derived from a male patient aged 2 to 9 who had a stem cell transplant for acute myeloid leukemia, so the T cells may come from the graft donor. This chain connects TRBV7-2 to TRBJ1-4; possible D gene TRBD1, 6 bases. The material sequenced was PBMCs, mostly from graft donor cells, taken 360 days after TCRalphabeta/CD19-depleted stem cell transplant. CDR3 nucleotides: TGTGCCAGCAGCTTAGGCCCCTACAGGGTTCCTAATGAAAAACTGTTTTTT. Translated: CASSLGPYRVPNEKLFF.